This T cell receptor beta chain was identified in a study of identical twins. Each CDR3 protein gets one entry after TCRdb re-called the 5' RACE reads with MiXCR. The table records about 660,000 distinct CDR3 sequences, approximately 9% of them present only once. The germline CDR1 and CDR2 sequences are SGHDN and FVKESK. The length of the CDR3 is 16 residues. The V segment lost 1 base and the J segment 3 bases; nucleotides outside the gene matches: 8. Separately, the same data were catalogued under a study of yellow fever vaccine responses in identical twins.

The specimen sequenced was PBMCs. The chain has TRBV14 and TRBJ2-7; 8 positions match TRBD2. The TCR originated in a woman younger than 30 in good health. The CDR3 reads CASSQGASGFFYEQYF. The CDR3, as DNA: TGTGCCAGCAGCCAAGGGGCTAGCGGGTTCTTCTACGAGCAGTACTTC.